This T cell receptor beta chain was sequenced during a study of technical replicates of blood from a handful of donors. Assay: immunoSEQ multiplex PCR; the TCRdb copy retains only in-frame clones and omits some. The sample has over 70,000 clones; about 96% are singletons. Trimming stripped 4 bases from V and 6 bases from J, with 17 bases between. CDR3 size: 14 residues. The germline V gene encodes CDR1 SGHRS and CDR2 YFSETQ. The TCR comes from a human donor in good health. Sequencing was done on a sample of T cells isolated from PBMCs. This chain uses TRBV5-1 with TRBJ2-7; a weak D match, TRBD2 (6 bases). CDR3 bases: TGCGCCAGCAGCACCGGACGGAGGGTTAGCGAGCAGTACTTC. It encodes CASSTGRRVSEQYF.